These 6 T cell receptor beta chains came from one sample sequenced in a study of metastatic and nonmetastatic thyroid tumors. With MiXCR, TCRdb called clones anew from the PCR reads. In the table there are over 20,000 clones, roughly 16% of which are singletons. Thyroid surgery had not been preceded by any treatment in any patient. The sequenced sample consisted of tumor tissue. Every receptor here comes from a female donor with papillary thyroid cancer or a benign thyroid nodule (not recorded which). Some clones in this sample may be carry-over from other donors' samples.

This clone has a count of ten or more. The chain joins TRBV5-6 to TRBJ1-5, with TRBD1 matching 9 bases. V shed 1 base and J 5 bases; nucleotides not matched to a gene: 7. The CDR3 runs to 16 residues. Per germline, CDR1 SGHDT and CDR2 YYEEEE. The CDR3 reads CASSLHGTGSYQPQHF. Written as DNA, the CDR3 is TGTGCCAGCAGCTTGCATGGGACAGGGAGTTATCAGCCCCAGCATTTT.

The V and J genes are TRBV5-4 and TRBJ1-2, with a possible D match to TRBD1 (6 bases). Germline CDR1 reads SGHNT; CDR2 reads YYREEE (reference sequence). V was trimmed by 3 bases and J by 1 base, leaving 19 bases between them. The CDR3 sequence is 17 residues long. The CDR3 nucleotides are TGTGCCAGCAGCTGGGGGCTGGTTTGGGGAATTAACTATGGCTACACCTTC. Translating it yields CASSWGLVWGINYGYTF.

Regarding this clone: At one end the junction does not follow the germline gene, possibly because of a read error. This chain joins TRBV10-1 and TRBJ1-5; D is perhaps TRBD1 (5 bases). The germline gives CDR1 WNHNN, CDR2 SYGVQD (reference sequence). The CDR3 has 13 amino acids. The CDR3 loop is CDSEGDSNQPQHF. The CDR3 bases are TGTGACAGTGAAGGTGATAGCAATCAGCCCCAGCATTTT.

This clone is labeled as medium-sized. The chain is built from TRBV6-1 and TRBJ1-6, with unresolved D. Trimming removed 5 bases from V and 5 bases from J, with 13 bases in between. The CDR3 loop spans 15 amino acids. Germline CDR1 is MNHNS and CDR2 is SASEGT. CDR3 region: CASSPDGRNNSPLHF. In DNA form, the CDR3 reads TGTGCCAGCAGTCCCGATGGCCGAAATAATTCACCCCTCCACTTT.

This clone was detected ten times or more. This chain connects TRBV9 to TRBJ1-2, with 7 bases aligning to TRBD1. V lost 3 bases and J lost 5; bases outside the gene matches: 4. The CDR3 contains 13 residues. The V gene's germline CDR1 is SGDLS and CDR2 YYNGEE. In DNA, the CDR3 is TGTGCCAGCAGCGCAGACAGGGCATATGGCTACACCTTC. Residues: CASSADRAYGYTF.

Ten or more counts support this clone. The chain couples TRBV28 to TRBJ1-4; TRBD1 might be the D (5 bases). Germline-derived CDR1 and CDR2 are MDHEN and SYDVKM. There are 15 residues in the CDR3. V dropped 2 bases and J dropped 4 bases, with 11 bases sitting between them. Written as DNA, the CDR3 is TGTGCCAGCAGTTTAAGCCAGGGACTTAATGAAAAACTGTTTTTT. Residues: CASSLSQGLNEKLFF.